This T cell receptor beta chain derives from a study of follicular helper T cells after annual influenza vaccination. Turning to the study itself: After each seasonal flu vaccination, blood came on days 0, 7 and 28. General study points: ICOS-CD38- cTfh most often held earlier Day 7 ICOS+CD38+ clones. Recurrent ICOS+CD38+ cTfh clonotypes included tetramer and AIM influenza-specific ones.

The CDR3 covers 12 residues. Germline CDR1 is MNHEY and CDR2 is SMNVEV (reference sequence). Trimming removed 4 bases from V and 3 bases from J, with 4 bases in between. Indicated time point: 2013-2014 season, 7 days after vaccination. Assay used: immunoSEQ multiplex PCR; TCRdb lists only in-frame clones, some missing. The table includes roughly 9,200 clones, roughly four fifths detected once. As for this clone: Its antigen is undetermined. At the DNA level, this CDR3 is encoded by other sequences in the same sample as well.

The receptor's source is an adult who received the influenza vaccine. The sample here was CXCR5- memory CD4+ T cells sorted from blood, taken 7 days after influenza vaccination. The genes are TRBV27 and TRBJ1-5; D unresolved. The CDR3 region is CASSSPNQPQHF. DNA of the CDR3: TGTGCCAGCAGTTCCCCCAATCAGCCCCAGCATTTT.